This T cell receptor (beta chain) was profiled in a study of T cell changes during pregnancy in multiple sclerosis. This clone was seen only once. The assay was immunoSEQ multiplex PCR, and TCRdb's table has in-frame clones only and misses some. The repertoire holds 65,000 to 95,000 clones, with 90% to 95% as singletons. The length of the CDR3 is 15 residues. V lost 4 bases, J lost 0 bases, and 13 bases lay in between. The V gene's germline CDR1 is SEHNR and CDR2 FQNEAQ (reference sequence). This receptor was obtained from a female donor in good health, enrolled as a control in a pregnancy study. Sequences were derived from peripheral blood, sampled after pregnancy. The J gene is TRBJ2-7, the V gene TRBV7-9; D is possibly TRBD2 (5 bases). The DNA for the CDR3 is TGTGCCAGCAGCTCCAGAACCCGGGACTCCTACGAGCAGTACTTC. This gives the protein CASSSRTRDSYEQYF.